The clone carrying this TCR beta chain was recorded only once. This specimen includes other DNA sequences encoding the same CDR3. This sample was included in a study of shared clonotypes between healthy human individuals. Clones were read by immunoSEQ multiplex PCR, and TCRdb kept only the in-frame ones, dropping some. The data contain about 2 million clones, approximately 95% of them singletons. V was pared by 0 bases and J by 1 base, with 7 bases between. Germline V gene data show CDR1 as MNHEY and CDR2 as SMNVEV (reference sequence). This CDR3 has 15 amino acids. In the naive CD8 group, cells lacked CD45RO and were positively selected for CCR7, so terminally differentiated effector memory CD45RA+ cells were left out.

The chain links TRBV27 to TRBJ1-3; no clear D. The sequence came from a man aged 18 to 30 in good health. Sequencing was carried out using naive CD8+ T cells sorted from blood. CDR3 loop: CASSLSRTSGNTIYF. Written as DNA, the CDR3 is TGTGCCAGCAGTTTATCTCGGACGTCTGGAAACACCATATATTTT.